The clone carrying this T cell receptor (beta chain) has only one observation. The antigen remains undetermined. This record comes from a study of siplizumab effects on memory and regulatory T cells. V was pared by 1 base and J by 4 bases, with 8 bases between. Germline CDR1 MNHEY, CDR2 SMNVEV (reference sequence). This CDR3 is 14 amino acids long. Profiled with immunoSEQ multiplex PCR; TCRdb holds only in-frame clones, not every one. The sample has about 100,000 clones; around 92% are singletons. Study outcomes and limitations: Naive T cells were seen as more diverse than memory cells and as major alloresponse contributors. Significant reduction of alloreactive sequences traceable to unstimulated CD4+ memory cells was observed with siplizumab. Suppressive function of proliferating Tregs from siplizumab cultures was not confirmed.

This sequence joins TRBV27 and TRBJ1-5; D is perhaps TRBD1 (6 bases). This receptor was obtained from a human donor in good health. Some clones in this sample may be carry-over from other donors' samples. The sample taken for sequencing was CD4+ T cells sorted from blood. The chain's CDR3 is CASSLYRVNQPQHF. For the CDR3, the DNA is TGTGCCAGCAGTTTATACAGGGTGAATCAGCCCCAGCATTTT.